This T cell receptor beta chain stems from a study of response to subunit inactivated influenza vaccine. Overall study findings and caveats: A suggestion made by the authors is that each seasonal influenza vaccination recruits few new T cells.

The table lists this clonotype with many counts. What it binds is not known. V gave up 3 bases and J gave up 6 bases; unmatched junction bases: 10. Germline V lookup: CDR1 DFQATT, CDR2 SNEGSKA (reference sequence). There are 14 residues in the CDR3. A single record per CDR3 protein comes from TCRdb applying MiXCR to the RT-PCR reads. The sample contains 530,000 or so distinct CDR3 sequences, approximately 15% of which appear only once. The source is a man aged 50 or older who received an inactivated influenza vaccine. Source: PBMCs from blood, taken roughly 12 days after vaccination. This chain links TRBV20-1 with TRBJ2-7, with TRBD2 identical over 8 bases. CDR3 bases: TGCAGTGCTAGTCCGGGAGGGACGGGAAGCGAGCAGTACTTC. It encodes CSASPGGTGSEQYF.